The clone carrying this T cell receptor (beta chain) was found many times. The CDR3 is cut off 3 residues early in the read; its end comes from the germline J gene. The data were taken from a study of T cell clonality in common variable immunodeficiency. Per the germline V gene, CDR1 is WSHSY and CDR2 is SAAADI. V was shortened by 4 bases and J by 3 bases, with 10 bases between the two germline ends. The CDR3 sequence is 13 residues long. Blood samples were heparinized, 5 to 8 ml per donor. Generated by immunoSEQ multiplex PCR, the TCRdb table keeps only in-frame clones and is missing some. Listed for the sample are some 80,000 clones, none seen a single time.

Sequenced sample: peripheral blood mononuclear cells. This clonotype was obtained from a person aged 18 to 70 in good health. The chain recombines TRBV10-2 with TRBJ2-7; D might be TRBD2 (7 bases). The CDR3 DNA, read in part, is TGCGCCAGCAGTGCGGGGGGCGACTACGAG. Translation: CASSAGGDYE. The full-length CDR3 reads as CASSAGGDYEQYF.